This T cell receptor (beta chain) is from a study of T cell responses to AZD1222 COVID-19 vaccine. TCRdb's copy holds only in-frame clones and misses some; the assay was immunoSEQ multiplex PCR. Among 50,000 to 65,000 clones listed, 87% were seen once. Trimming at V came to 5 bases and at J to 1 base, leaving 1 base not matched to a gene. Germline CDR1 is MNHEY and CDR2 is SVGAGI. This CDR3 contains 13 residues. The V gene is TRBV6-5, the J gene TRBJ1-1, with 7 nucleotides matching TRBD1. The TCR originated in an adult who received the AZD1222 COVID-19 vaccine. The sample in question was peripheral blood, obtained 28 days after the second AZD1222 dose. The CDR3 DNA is TGTGCCAGCAGTCGACAGGGGAACACTGAAGCTTTCTTT. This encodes CASSRQGNTEAFF.